This T cell receptor (beta chain) was found in a study of T cell clonality in common variable immunodeficiency. Notes on the study in general: The cause of increased CVID clonality remains unclear without subpopulation sequencing.

Some clones are missing from TCRdb's copy, which holds only in-frame ones; the method was immunoSEQ multiplex PCR. The profile covers about 81,000 clones, none occurring a single time. This clone was detected ten times or more. Its antigen is not known. Read sequence stops 3 residues before the CDR3 end, and the germline J gene provides the missing end. V shed 5 bases and J shed 5 bases, with 13 bases lying between them. The CDR3 runs 13 residues. The germline CDR1 and CDR2 sequences are MDHEN and SYDVKM. This chain connects TRBV28 to TRBJ2-7; D may be TRBD1 (6 bases). This sequence originates from a person aged 18-70 years in good health. Sequencing input: peripheral blood mononuclear cells. The sequenced part of the CDR3 DNA is TGTGCCAGCAGTCGACAGGCCCCCAACGAG. This encodes CASSRQAPNE. Given in full, the CDR3 is CASSRQAPNEQYF.